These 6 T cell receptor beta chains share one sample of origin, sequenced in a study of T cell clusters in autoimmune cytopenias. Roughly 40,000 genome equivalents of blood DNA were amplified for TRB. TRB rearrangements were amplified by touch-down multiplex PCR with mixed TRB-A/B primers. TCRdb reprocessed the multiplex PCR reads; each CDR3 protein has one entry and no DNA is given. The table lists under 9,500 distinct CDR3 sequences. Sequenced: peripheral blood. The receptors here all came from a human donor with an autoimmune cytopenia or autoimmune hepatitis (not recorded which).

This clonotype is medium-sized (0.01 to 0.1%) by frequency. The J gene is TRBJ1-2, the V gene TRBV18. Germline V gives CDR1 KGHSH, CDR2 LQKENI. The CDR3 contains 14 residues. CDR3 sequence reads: CASSPQGVDYGYTF.

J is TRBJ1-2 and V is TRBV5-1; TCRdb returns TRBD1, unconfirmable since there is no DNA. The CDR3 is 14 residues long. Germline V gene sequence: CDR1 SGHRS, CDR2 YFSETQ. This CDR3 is CASSISRGGYGYTF.

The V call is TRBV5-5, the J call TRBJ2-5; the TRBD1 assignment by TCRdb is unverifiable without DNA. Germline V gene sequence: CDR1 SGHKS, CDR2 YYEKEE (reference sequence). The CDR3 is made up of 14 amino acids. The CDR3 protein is CASSTGHLQETQYF.

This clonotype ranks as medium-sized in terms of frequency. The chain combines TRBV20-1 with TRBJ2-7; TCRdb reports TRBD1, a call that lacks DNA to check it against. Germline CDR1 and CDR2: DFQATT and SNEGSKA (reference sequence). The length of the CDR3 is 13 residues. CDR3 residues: CSALGQNTGEQYF.

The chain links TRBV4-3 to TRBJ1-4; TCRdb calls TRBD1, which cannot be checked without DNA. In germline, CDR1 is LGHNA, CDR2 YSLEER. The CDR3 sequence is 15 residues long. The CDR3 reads CASSQTLGVGEKLFF.

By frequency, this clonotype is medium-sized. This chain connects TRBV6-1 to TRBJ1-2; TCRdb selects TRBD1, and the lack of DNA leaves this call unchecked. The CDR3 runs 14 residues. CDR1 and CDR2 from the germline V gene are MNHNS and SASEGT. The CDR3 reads CASREGWGDYGYTF.